This TCR beta chain was identified during a study of blood T cell repertoires in COVID-19 (TCRdb year 2020). Turning to the overall study: Samples covering the acute and convalescent phases of COVID-19 were provided by collaborators in the United States, Italy and Spain. A freely available public database, intended as a resource for researchers studying the immune response to SARS-CoV-2, is where the repertoires were released. Where available, HLA class I and class II types were taken from metadata supplied by the sample provider and were not determined by assay-based typing. The prospective study material was composed of cDNA or gDNA derived from T cells, B-cell-depleted T cells, or PBMCs. Samples were obtained from the ongoing ImmuneRACE study (first 160 participants) and from about 1,300 subjects provided by 6 global collaborators. The dataset comprised deeply sampled blood TCRbeta repertoires from subjects exposed to, actively infected with, or recovered from COVID-19. The sample metadata nearly always contained a de-identified subject ID, COVID-19 status, age in years and sex.

Whole blood was collected in K2EDTA tubes by collaborating institutions according to the institutions' own protocols. For TCRbeta analysis, collaborators shipped samples as frozen whole blood, isolated PBMCs, or DNA extracted from either of those sample types. A note on this clone: Which antigen it targets is not known. Nothing much larger sits one base from this clone, and base qualities are not available.

General study outcomes and caveats: How much clinical and demographic metadata was included differed by source and by participant, and the metadata was provided uncurated.

The immunoSEQ Assay, a bias-controlled multiplex PCR, was used to amplify TCRbeta CDR3 regions from genomic DNA. As for the authors' bioinformatics: The number of nucleated cells in each sample was estimated by amplification of reference gene primers within the assay. To quantify the absolute abundance of each unique TCRbeta CDR3 rearrangement, sequence reads were collapsed and filtered. For each sample, productive Simpson clonality was calculated as the square root of Simpson's diversity index across productive rearrangements. TCRdb re-hosts the immuneACCESS table, in-frame sequences only. Its copies lack some clones; in the studies checked, an unresolved V gene accounts for under half of them, and the cause for the rest is not known. The DNA was the basis for D and trimming; V, J and clone size are from that table. Recorded for this sample are approximately 45,000 clones; 65% to 85% of them occurred a single time. The ten largest clones add up to 6% to 6.5% of the sample.

Via the germline V gene, CDR1 is MNHEY and CDR2 SVGEGT. The junction carries 20 bases between V and J, which are trimmed by 0 bases and 5 bases respectively. From the cysteine through the phenylalanine, the CDR3 covers 18 amino acids. The retained sequence is limited to the CDR3, 54 bases, with the frame set at the first base. The sequence joins TRBV6-2 or TRBV6-3 to TRBJ2-1; the D gene is perhaps TRBD1, on 6 matching bases. Sequenced sample: peripheral blood. This TCR was recovered from an elderly woman with acute or convalescent COVID-19. The base sequence is TGTGCCAGCAGTTACTCGATAATCCGGGACATGGCAAACAATGAGCAGTTCTTC. It specifies CASSYSIIRDMANNEQFF.